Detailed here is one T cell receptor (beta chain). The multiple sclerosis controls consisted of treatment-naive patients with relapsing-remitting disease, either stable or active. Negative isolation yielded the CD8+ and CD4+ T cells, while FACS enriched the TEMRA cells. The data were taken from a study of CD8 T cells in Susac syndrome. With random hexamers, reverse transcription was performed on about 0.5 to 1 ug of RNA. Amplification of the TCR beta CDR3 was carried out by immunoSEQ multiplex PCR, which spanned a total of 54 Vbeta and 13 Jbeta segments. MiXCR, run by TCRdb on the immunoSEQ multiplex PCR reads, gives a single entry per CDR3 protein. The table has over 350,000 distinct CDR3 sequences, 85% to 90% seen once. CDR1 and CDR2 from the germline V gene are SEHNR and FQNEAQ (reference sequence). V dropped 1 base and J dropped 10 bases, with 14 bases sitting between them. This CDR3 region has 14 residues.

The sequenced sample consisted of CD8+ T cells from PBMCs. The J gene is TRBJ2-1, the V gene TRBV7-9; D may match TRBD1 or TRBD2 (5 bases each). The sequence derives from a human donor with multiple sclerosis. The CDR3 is CASSLVGRGEEQFF. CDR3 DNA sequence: TGTGCCAGCAGCTTAGTTGGGAGAGGGGAAGAGCAGTTCTTC.